This T cell receptor beta chain emerged from a study of T cells after posttransplantation cyclophosphamide. Study findings and constraints: Later blood repertoires were often dominated by clones from the donor CD8+ memory compartment. After PTCy, TRB diversity resembled that of CNI/methotrexate controls. Skin or GI-infiltrating T cells shared few TRB sequences with blood.

V dropped 5 bases and J dropped 5 bases, with 12 bases sitting between them. The germline V gene has CDR1 MNHEY and CDR2 SMNVEV (reference sequence). CDR3 length equals 13 residues. The data were produced by immunoSEQ multiplex PCR, yet TCRdb's version contains in-frame clones alone and is incomplete. The sample consists of under 75,000 clones, 93% of them appearing once. The related graft donor's blood sample was taken on the day of bone marrow donation. Of note for this clone: What it binds is unknown.

The chain recombines TRBV27 with TRBJ1-2, with no clear D. The clonotype originates from a woman aged 30 to 39 in good health and a related stem cell transplant donor. Specimen: PBMCs. This CDR3 reads CASSGSAGYGYTF. CDR3 nucleotides: TGTGCCAGCAGTGGGTCGGCGGGGTATGGCTACACCTTC.